This T cell receptor beta chain came from a study of T cell responses to AZD1222 COVID-19 vaccine. General study results and limits: Compared with day 0, the breadth and depth of the Spike-specific TCR repertoire rose significantly after two doses of AZD1222. Unmutated variant regions reportedly attract nearly half of all spike-specific TCRs. In all cases, repertoires were sampled only after the peak T cell response. Only five to seven individuals given AZD1222 were seropositive at baseline.

Produced via immunoSEQ multiplex PCR; TCRdb's table is partial and in-frame only. The sample has some 150,000 clones, about 86% seen once; the top ten hold 5% to 5.5%. Concerning this clone: What it binds is unknown.

Germline CDR1 is KGHSH and CDR2 is LQKENI. The CDR3 contains 17 residues. The V end lost 3 bases, the J end lost 4 bases, and 19 bases lay between the germline ends. The chain is built from TRBV18 and TRBJ2-1; D unresolved. This clonotype originated in an adult who received the AZD1222 COVID-19 vaccine. Sequences were derived from peripheral blood, sampled 28 days after the second AZD1222 dose. The CDR3 loop reads CASSPGAINLMYNEQFF. In DNA, the CDR3 is TGTGCCAGCTCACCGGGCGCGATCAACCTAATGTACAATGAGCAGTTCTTC.